The 30 T cell receptor beta chains reported below all come from one sample, sequenced in a study of early T cells in non-severe SARS-CoV-2 infection. One entry per CDR3 protein, called by TCRdb with MiXCR from the 5' RACE reads. The sample contains about 77,000 distinct CDR3 sequences, approximately 15% of which appear only once. The sample taken for sequencing was whole blood. The receptors were sampled from an adult who was a healthcare worker with PCR-confirmed SARS-CoV-2 infection or an uninfected control (not recorded which).

V is TRBV5-1 and J is TRBJ2-2, with D tentatively TRBD1 (5 bases). The V and J ends lost 5 bases and 3 bases respectively, with 14 bases between them. Germline V lookup: CDR1 SGHRS, CDR2 YFSETQ. CDR3 length equals 15 residues. The CDR3, as DNA: TGCGCCAGCAGGGCTCAGGGTGACGACACCGGGGAGCTGTTTTTT. It translates to CASRAQGDDTGELFF.

This clonotype was seen a few times. The V and J genes are TRBV6-4 and TRBJ1-6; D is perhaps TRBD1 (5 bases). Trimming took 6 bases from V and 13 from J, leaving 16 bases between them. The length of the CDR3 is 13 residues. The germline CDR1 and CDR2 sequences are MRHNA and SNTAGT. The CDR3 region has the DNA TGTGCCAGCAGCCCAGGTACCGGGGCGCCCCTCCACTTT. Its protein is CASSPGTGAPLHF.

A few counts support this clonotype. The CDR3 sequence: CASSQREGGGRGADTQYF. DNA for the CDR3: TGTGCCAGCAGCCAAAGAGAAGGCGGCGGGCGGGGGGCAGATACGCAGTATTTT. The chain carries TRBV3-1 and TRBJ2-3, with 8 bases fitting TRBD2. CDR3 size: 18 residues. V gave up 2 bases and J gave up 4 bases; unmatched junction bases: 14. Germline lookup yields CDR1 LGHDT and CDR2 YNNKEL (reference sequence).

The V call is TRBV18, the J call TRBJ2-3; D is unclear. With 1 base removed from V and 6 bases from J, the gap between germline ends came to 8 bases. The CDR3 runs to 13 residues. Looked up from germline, CDR1 is KGHSH and CDR2 is LQKENI. The CDR3 region is CASSPLGVDTQYF. As DNA, the CDR3 is TGTGCCAGCTCACCACTAGGTGTCGATACGCAGTATTTT.

V usage is TRBV7-8 and J usage is TRBJ2-2, with 7 bases lining up with TRBD1. The germline V gene encodes CDR1 SGHVS and CDR2 FQNEAQ. Losses at the gene ends were 2 bases for V and 4 bases for J; bases not matched to a gene: 7. The CDR3 consists of 16 residues. The CDR3 DNA sequence: TGTGCCAGCAGCTTATATAACAGGGGAATCACCGGGGAGCTGTTTTTT. Residues: CASSLYNRGITGELFF.

This rearrangement joins TRBV5-1 to TRBJ2-1; TRBD1 is a possible D gene (5 bases). Trimming cost V 2 bases and J 9 bases, with 21 bases left between them. Germline CDR1 is SGHRS and CDR2 is YFSETQ. The CDR3 spans 16 residues. The CDR3 DNA sequence: TGCGCCAGCAGCTTAGACCCGGGCCAAAGGGGCCGTGAGCAGTTCTTC. Its protein is CASSLDPGQRGREQFF.

This clonotype was found many times. The chain couples TRBV20-1 to TRBJ2-1; the match to TRBD2 covers 8 bases. V shed 5 bases and J 8 bases; nucleotides not matched to a gene: 11. Germline loops: CDR1 DFQATT, CDR2 SNEGSKA (reference sequence). The CDR3 runs 14 residues. CDR3 amino acids: CSASREGALDEQFF. The CDR3 nucleotides read TGCAGTGCTTCTCGGGAGGGTGCTTTGGATGAGCAGTTCTTC.

This chain connects TRBV20-1 to TRBJ1-4, with no clear D. Germline CDR1 DFQATT, CDR2 SNEGSKA (reference sequence). The V gene lost 0 bases and the J gene lost 8 bases, with 4 bases spanning the gap. CDR3 size: 11 residues. For the CDR3, the DNA is TGCAGTGCTAGAGATCGGGAAAAACTGTTTTTT. Translated: CSARDREKLFF.

The J gene is TRBJ2-1, the V gene TRBV5-1; the D is unclear. This CDR3 region has 15 residues. CDR1 and CDR2 from the germline V gene are SGHRS and YFSETQ. Trimming stripped 0 bases from V and 7 bases from J, with 14 bases between. CDR3 sequence reads: CASSLAGPWANEQFF. In DNA form, the CDR3 reads TGCGCCAGCAGCTTGGCCGGACCCTGGGCGAATGAGCAGTTCTTC.

This clonotype was observed many times. The J gene is TRBJ1-2, the V gene TRBV30, with a tentative D call TRBD1 (5 bases). The CDR3 is made up of 15 amino acids. The V end was cut by 8 bases, the J end by 6 bases, with 25 bases between. The germline CDR1 and CDR2 sequences are GTSNPN and SVGIG (reference sequence). The chain's CDR3 is CARRGRAGSSHGYTF. The CDR3, as DNA: TGTGCCCGACGAGGTAGGGCAGGGTCGAGTCATGGCTACACCTTC.

This clonotype ranks as medium-sized. This chain uses TRBV11-1 with TRBJ2-7; the D is unclear. The length of the CDR3 is 14 residues. CDR1 SGHAT and CDR2 FQDESV come from the germline V gene (reference sequence). V lost 5 bases, J lost 4 bases, and 15 bases lay in between. CDR3 coding DNA: TGTGCCAGCAGCCTTACCTCTTCGGTATACGAGCAGTACTTC. Protein: CASSLTSSVYEQYF.

CDR3 amino acids: CASSLVGGIPHEQYF. CDR3 nucleotides: TGTGCCAGCAGCTTAGTGGGGGGGATCCCCCACGAGCAGTACTTC. The rearrangement links TRBV11-2 to TRBJ2-7, with 7 nucleotides matching TRBD2. The germline V gene encodes CDR1 SGHAT and CDR2 FQNNGV. The CDR3 is 15 residues long. The V gene end was trimmed by 1 base and the J gene end by 5 bases; junction bases not matched to a gene: 8.

This clonotype was seen a few times. The rearrangement uses TRBV12-3 or TRBV12-4 and TRBJ2-7; perhaps TRBD2 as D (6 bases). Trimming cost V 5 bases and J 4 bases, with 12 bases left between them. The length of the CDR3 is 13 residues. This CDR3 reads CASSKVEGYEQYF. CDR3 sequence (DNA): TGTGCCAGCAGTAAAGTGGAGGGGTACGAGCAGTACTTC.

In nucleotides, the CDR3 is TGCAGCGTTAGACAGCAAGAGACCCAGTACTTC. Translating gives CSVRQQETQYF. The chain employs TRBV29-1 and TRBJ2-5, with a weak D call TRBD1 (5 bases). Trimming stripped 5 bases from V and 2 bases from J, with 6 bases between. The CDR3 covers 11 residues. The germline CDR1 and CDR2 sequences are SQVTM and ANQGSEA.

This rearrangement joins TRBV20-1 to TRBJ1-5; no definite D call. Trimming pared 0 bases from V and 11 bases from J, leaving 14 bases between. Germline V lookup: CDR1 DFQATT, CDR2 SNEGSKA (reference sequence). This CDR3 is built from 13 residues. CDR3 protein: CSARDDLILTQHF. CDR3 DNA sequence: TGCAGTGCTAGAGATGATCTGATCTTGACCCAGCATTTT.

The J gene is TRBJ2-1, the V gene TRBV25-1; 9 bases agree with TRBD2. The V and J ends lost 6 bases and 4 bases, in that order; junction bases with no gene match: 4. The CDR3 extends over 14 amino acids. Germline CDR1 and CDR2: MGHDK and SYGVNS. CDR3 in amino acids: CASSLSGGYNEQFF. The CDR3 region has the DNA TGTGCCAGCAGCCTTAGCGGGGGTTACAATGAGCAGTTCTTC. The whole variable domain, remainder taken from reference TRBV25-1 and TRBJ2-1, is EADIYQTPRYLVIGTGKKITLECSQTMGHDKMYWYQQDPGMELHLIHYSYGVNSTEKGDLSSESTVSRIRTEHFPLTLESARPSHTSQYLCASSLSGGYNEQFFGPGTRLTVL.

The chain recombines TRBV6-1 with TRBJ2-2, with 7 bases identical to TRBD1. In germline, CDR1 is MNHNS, CDR2 SASEGT. The CDR3 totals 14 residues. J was trimmed by 5 bases and V by 7 bases; bases with no gene match: 7. In nucleotides, the CDR3 is TGTGCCAGCAAAATAGGGGGCTTTACCGGGGAGCTGTTTTTT. Its protein is CASKIGGFTGELFF.

This clonotype appeared a few times. V gene TRBV11-2 combines with J gene TRBJ2-7, with D perhaps TRBD2 (5 bases). V gave up 5 bases and J gave up 2 bases, with 13 bases separating them. This CDR3 is 14 amino acids long. Germline V lookup: CDR1 SGHAT, CDR2 FQNNGV. CDR3 residues: CASSPFAGTYEQYF. CDR3 coding DNA: TGTGCCAGCAGCCCGTTTGCGGGTACCTACGAGCAGTACTTC.

This clonotype was counted a few times. The CDR3 sequence: CASTKARAGSDEQYF. DNA for the CDR3: TGTGCCAGCACCAAAGCCCGAGCGGGGTCCGACGAGCAGTACTTC. The chain uses TRBV2 and TRBJ2-7, with TRBD2 matching 7 bases. The ends lost 7 bases at V and 5 bases at J; junction bases unmatched: 14. The germline gives CDR1 SNHLY, CDR2 FYNNEI. The CDR3 sequence is 15 residues long.

This clonotype has more than one count but fewer than ten. V and J are TRBV7-3 and TRBJ2-3; unclear D gene. The CDR3 length is 12 residues. V was pared by 0 bases and J by 4 bases, with 2 bases between. CDR1 and CDR2 from the germline V gene are SGHTA and FQGTGA. This CDR3 reads CASSLTPDTQYF. Written as DNA, the CDR3 is TGTGCCAGCAGCTTAACTCCAGATACGCAGTATTTT. The whole variable domain, remainder taken from reference TRBV7-3 and TRBJ2-3, is GAGVSQTPSNKVTEKGKYVELRCDPISGHTALYWYRQSLGQGPEFLIYFQGTGAADDSGLPNDRFFAVRPEGSVSTLKIQRTERGDSAVYLCASSLTPDTQYFGPGTRLTVL.

V gene TRBV7-8 combines with J gene TRBJ2-3, with TRBD2 matching over 14 bases. Germline-derived CDR1 and CDR2 are SGHVS and FQNEAQ. This CDR3 is 16 amino acids long. V lost 4 bases to trimming and J lost 4 bases; unmatched junction nucleotides: 4. In DNA form, the CDR3 reads TGTGCCAGCAGCTACCCGGGACTAGCGGGAGCAGATACGCAGTATTTT. This gives the protein CASSYPGLAGADTQYF. Filled out from reference TRBV7-8 and TRBJ2-3, the complete variable domain reads GAGVSQSPRYKVAKRGQDVALRCDPISGHVSLFWYQQALGQGPEFLTYFQNEAQLDKSGLPSDRFFAERPEGSVSTLKIQRTQQEDSAVYLCASSYPGLAGADTQYFGPGTRLTVL.

This clonotype was observed a few times. This sequence joins TRBV20-1 and TRBJ2-1, with 13 bases identical to TRBD2. The J segment lost 5 bases and the V segment lost 5 bases, leaving 6 bases of the junction unmatched. In germline, CDR1 is DFQATT, CDR2 SNEGSKA (reference sequence). The CDR3 spans 15 residues. The CDR3 DNA reads as TGCAGTGCTCCCCGACTAGCGGGAGGCCACAATGAGCAGTTCTTC. It encodes CSAPRLAGGHNEQFF.

Many counts were recorded for this clonotype. The rearrangement joins TRBV7-6 to TRBJ2-1, with TRBD2 matching over 12 bases. The CDR3 runs to 16 residues. The V and J ends lost 1 base and 8 bases, in that order; junction bases with no gene match: 6. The germline gives CDR1 SGHVS, CDR2 FNYEAQ. The CDR3 sequence: CASSLVPSGGVDEQFF. CDR3 in DNA: TGTGCCAGCAGCTTAGTGCCTAGCGGGGGGGTAGATGAGCAGTTCTTC.

The V call is TRBV5-1, the J call TRBJ1-1, with 10 nucleotides matching TRBD1. V was pared by 0 bases and J by 4 bases, with 9 bases of the junction left unmatched. There are 17 residues in the CDR3. The germline CDR1 and CDR2 sequences are SGHRS and YFSETQ. CDR3 loop: CASSLEGQGFSGTEAFF. For the CDR3, the DNA is TGCGCCAGCAGCTTGGAGGGACAGGGGTTTAGTGGCACTGAAGCTTTCTTT.

CDR3 coding DNA: TGCGCCAGCAACCCCTTAGGACAGGGAGTAGGCGAGCAGTACTTC. It encodes CASNPLGQGVGEQYF. The chain recombines TRBV10-2 with TRBJ2-7; 8 bases match TRBD1. With 7 bases clipped from V and 6 bases from J, the junction kept 14 bases outside the gene matches. The CDR3 contains 15 residues. Germline V gene data show CDR1 as WSHSY and CDR2 as SAAADI.

CDR3 region: CASRPRGSIGELFF. Here the CDR3 DNA reads TGTGCCAGTCGTCCCAGGGGGAGTATCGGGGAGCTGTTTTTT. The chain couples TRBV19 to TRBJ2-2, with TRBD1 matching over 7 bases. The CDR3 spans 14 residues. Germline-derived CDR1 and CDR2 are LNHDA and SQIVND (reference sequence). The junction had 10 bases not matched to a gene; V was cut back by 8 bases and J by 7 bases.

CDR3 loop: CASSTSRNPGETQYF. The CDR3 region has the DNA TGCGCCAGCAGCACGTCAAGAAACCCGGGGGAGACCCAGTACTTC. The rearrangement joins TRBV5-1 to TRBJ2-5; possible D gene TRBD2, 5 bases. Germline CDR1 SGHRS, CDR2 YFSETQ. The CDR3 is 15 residues long. The V and J ends lost 4 bases and 5 bases respectively, with 18 bases between them.

The V gene is TRBV18, the J gene TRBJ2-4; D is possibly TRBD2 (6 bases). The CDR3 loop spans 17 amino acids. CDR1 and CDR2 from the germline V gene are KGHSH and LQKENI. The germline V and J ends were trimmed by 1 base and 0 bases, with 13 bases remaining between them. For the CDR3, the DNA is TGTGCCAGCTCACCACTGGGGAGGCGGGAAGCCAAAAACATTCAGTACTTC. It is translated as CASSPLGRREAKNIQYF.

V is TRBV5-1 and J is TRBJ2-3; D not certain. CDR3 length: 14 amino acids. CDR1 SGHRS and CDR2 YFSETQ come from the germline V gene. V dropped 0 bases and J dropped 0 bases, with 5 bases sitting between them. CDR3 sequence: CASSLEGSTDTQYF. Here the CDR3 DNA reads TGCGCCAGCAGCTTGGAAGGGAGCACAGATACGCAGTATTTT.

A few counts support this clonotype. V gene TRBV28 combines with J gene TRBJ1-4, with a weak D call TRBD1 (5 bases). From germline, CDR1 is MDHEN and CDR2 SYDVKM. The CDR3 consists of 15 residues. V lost 7 bases and J lost 7, with 19 bases in between. DNA for the CDR3: TGTGCCAGCATCCCATGGGGCAGGGCTAGTGAAAAACTGTTTTTT. Translating gives CASIPWGRASEKLFF.